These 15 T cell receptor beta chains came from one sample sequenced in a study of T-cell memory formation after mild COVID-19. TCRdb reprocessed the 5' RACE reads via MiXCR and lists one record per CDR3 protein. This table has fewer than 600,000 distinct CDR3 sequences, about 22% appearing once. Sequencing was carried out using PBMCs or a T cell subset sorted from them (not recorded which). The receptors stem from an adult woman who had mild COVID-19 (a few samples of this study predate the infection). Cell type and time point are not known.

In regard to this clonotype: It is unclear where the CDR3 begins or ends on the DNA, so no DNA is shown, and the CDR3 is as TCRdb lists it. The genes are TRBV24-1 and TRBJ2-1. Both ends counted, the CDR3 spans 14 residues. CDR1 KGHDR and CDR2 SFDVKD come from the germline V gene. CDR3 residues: CATSDFGEGGEQFF.

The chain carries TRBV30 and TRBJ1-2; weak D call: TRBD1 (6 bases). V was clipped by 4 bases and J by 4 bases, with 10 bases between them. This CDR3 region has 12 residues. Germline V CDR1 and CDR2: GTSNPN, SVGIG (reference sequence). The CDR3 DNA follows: TGTGCCTGGACCTTACAGGGCTATGGCTACACCTTC. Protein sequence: CAWTLQGYGYTF.

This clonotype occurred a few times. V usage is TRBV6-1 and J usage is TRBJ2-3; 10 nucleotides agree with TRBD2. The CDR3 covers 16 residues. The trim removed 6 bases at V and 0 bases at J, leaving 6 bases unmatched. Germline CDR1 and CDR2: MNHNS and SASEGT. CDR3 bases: TGTGCCAGCAGAGCGGGAGGGGCCCCTAGCACAGATACGCAGTATTTT. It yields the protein CASRAGGAPSTDTQYF.

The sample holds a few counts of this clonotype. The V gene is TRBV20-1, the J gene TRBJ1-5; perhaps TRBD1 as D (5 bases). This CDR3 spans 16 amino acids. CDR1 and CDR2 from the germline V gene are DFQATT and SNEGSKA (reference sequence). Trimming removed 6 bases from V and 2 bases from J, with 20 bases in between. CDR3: CSARYGGSLGNQPQHF. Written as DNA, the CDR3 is TGCAGTGCCCGTTACGGGGGGAGTTTGGGCAATCAGCCCCAGCATTTT.

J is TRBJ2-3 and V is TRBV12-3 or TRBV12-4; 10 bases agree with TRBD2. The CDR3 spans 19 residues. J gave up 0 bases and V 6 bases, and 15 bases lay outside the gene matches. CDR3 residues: CASSPEDSGRVYSTDTQYF. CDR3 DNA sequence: TGTGCCAGCAGCCCTGAAGACAGCGGGAGGGTATACAGCACAGATACGCAGTATTTT.

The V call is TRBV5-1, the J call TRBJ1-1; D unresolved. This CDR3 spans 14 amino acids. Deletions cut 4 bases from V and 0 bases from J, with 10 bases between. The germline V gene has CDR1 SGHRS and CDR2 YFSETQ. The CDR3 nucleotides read TGCGCCAGCAGCGACCGGGCCCTGAACACTGAAGCTTTCTTT. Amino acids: CASSDRALNTEAFF. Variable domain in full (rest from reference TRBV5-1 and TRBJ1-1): KAGVTQTPRYLIKTRGQQVTLSCSPISGHRSVSWYQQTPGQGLQFLFEYFSETQRNKGNFPGRFSGRQFSNSRSEMNVSTLELGDSALYLCASSDRALNTEAFFGQGTRLTVV.

CDR3 bases: TGCGCCAGCAGCTTGGCCCGGCAGGGTGGCTCTGGAAACACCATATATTTT. It encodes CASSLARQGGSGNTIYF. This chain uses TRBV5-1 with TRBJ1-3; perhaps TRBD1 as D (5 bases). V was pared by 0 bases and J by 0 bases, with 13 bases between. Germline V gives CDR1 SGHRS, CDR2 YFSETQ. This CDR3 has 17 residues.

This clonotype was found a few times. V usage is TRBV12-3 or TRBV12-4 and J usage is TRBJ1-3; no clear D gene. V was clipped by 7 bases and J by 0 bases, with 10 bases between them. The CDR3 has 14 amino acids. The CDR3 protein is CASILHISGNTIYF. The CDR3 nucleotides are TGTGCCAGCATTTTGCATATCTCTGGAAACACCATATATTTT.

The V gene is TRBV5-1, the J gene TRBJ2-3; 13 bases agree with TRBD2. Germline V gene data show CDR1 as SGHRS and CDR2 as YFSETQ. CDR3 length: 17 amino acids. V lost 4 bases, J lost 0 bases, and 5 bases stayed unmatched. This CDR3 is CASSPTSGRASTDTQYF. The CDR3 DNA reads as TGCGCCAGCAGCCCTACTAGCGGGAGGGCTAGCACAGATACGCAGTATTTT.

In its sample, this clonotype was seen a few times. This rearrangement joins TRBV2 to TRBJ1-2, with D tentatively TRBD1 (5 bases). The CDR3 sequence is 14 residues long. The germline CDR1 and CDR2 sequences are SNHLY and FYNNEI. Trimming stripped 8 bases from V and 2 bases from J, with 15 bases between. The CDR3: CASRGGGSNYGYTF. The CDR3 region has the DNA TGTGCCAGCCGCGGCGGGGGGAGCAACTATGGCTACACCTTC.

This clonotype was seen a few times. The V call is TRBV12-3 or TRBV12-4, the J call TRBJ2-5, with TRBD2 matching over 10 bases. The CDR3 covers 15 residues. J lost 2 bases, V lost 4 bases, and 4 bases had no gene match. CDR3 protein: CASSYASGRQETQYF. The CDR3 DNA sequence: TGTGCCAGCAGTTACGCTAGCGGGAGACAAGAGACCCAGTACTTC.

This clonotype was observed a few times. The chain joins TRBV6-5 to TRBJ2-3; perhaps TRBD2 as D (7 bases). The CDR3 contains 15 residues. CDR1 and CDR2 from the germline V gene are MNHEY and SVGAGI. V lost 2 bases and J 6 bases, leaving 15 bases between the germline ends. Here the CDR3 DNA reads TGTGCCAGCAGTTACGTACGGGGGGCCACGGATACGCAGTATTTT. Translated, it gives CASSYVRGATDTQYF.

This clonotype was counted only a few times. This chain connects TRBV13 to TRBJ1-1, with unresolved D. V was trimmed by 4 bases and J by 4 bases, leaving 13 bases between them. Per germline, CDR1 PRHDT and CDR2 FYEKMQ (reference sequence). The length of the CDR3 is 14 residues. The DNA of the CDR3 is TGTGCCAGCAGCTCCTTAACGCCAACCACTGAAGCTTTCTTT. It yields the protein CASSSLTPTTEAFF.

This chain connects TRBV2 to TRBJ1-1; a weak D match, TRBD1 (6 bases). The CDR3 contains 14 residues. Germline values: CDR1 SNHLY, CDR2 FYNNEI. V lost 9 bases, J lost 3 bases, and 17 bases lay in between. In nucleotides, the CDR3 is TGTGCCAGTCGTAGGACACGACAGGACACTGAAGCTTTCTTT. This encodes CASRRTRQDTEAFF.

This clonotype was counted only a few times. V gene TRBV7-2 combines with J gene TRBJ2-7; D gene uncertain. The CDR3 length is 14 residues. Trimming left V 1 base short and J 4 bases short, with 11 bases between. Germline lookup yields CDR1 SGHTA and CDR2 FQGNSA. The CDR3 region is CASSLVASFYEQYF. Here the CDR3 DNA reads TGTGCCAGCAGCTTAGTTGCCAGCTTTTACGAGCAGTACTTC.